The text below deals with one T cell receptor beta chain. The target of this receptor is not known. Base qualities are not provided; no much larger clone lies one nucleotide away. This sample stems from a study of shared clonotypes between healthy human individuals (dated by TCRdb to 2018 to 2020). The study in broad terms: The cohort included a few men and a couple of women between 18 and 49 years of age. The study deeply sequenced blood TCR repertoires of about 5 healthy adults to estimate repertoire size and the extent of clonotype sharing between individuals. To increase sequencing depth and limit assay-specific biases, different laboratories used diverse techniques to prepare libraries and sequence TCR repertoires. Leukapheresis yielded between about 0.85 and 9 billion PBMCs per donor.

Healthy HIV-negative adults with no recently reported acute infections or vaccinations were included as donors. Every donor was a Caucasian adult residing in Nashville, Tennessee, USA. For unsorted samples, about 85 million PBMCs were counted and genomic DNA was extracted with the QIAamp DNA Blood Mini kit. Blood was collected by leukapheresis, and PBMCs were isolated by Ficoll-Histopaque density gradient centrifugation and then cryopreserved in liquid nitrogen vapor phase. Overall results and qualifications from the work: Because the study included only a small number of donors, the genetic and exposure-history diversity represented was limited. Pairwise subsampling led to the expectation that sequencing depth would affect the degree of clonotype sharing among donors. Only blood was sampled, and tissue TCR repertoires likely differ from those in blood.

CDR1 and CDR2 are read off the germline V gene as LGHNA and YNFKEQ. At the junction V is shortened by 1 base and J by 5 bases, with 11 bases in between. The CDR3 spans 14 residues, from the cysteine through the phenylalanine. The entry retains the CDR3 DNA only, 42 bases that are in frame from base 1. Using the deep immunoSEQ assay, multiplex PCR amplified TCR CDR3 regions from genomic DNA. For each cell subset, the extracted genomic DNA was distributed evenly across all wells of several immunoSEQ 96-well plates, and each plate served as one replicate. For unsorted PBMC, approximately 290 ng of genomic DNA, equivalent to roughly 30,000 T cell genomes, went into each replicate PCR. Genomic DNA from unsorted PBMC was sequenced over ten immunoSEQ deep assay plates. The purified libraries were quantified using a Qubit 3.0 fluorometer, sized with a Bioanalyzer 2100, and then quantified again using the KAPA Library Quantification kit. Each immunoSEQ 96-well plate was sequenced on its own single-read 150-cycle Illumina NextSeq 550 flow cell. Per the source publication's procedure: Because the immunoSEQ output included only junctional sequences and no quality scores, the filtering could not be the same as the filtering used for full-length reads. To assign V/J genes and CDR3, sequences were annotated against IMGT germline references using PyIR, a Python wrapper for IgBLAST v1.9. Reads were filtered out if the reads had weak V/J assignments (E-value above 1e-6), no CDR3, stop codons, out-of-frame junctions, or ambiguous translated residues. A V3J clonotype was defined by an identical inferred V gene, J gene, and CDR3 amino acid sequence. Percentage overlap between repertoires was calculated by dividing the number of shared unique clonotypes by the size of the smaller repertoire. Richness of each repertoire was evaluated using RTK rarefaction, the Chao1 estimator, and Recon v2.1 estimates of unobserved clonotypes. TCRdb holds this immuneACCESS table with in-frame rearrangements only. Some clones are missing; in checked studies, unresolved V genes explain under half, and the rest has no known cause. The DNA was the basis for D and trimming; V, J and clone size are from that table. This sample gives about 470,000 clones in total; roughly 77% of them show up just once. The top ten hold about 13% of the sample.

Sequenced sample: PBMCs. The rearranged segments are TRBV4-2 and TRBJ2-5; 5 matching bases give a weak D call of TRBD2. This receptor was identified in a woman between 40 and 50 years old in good health. Some clones in this sample may be carry-over from other donors' samples. In nucleotide form, the sequence is TGTGCCAGCAGCCAAGGAAGTAGCGTCGAGACCCAGTACTTC. It encodes CASSQGSSVETQYF.